A selection of T cell receptor beta chains follows, all from one sample in a study of cytomegalovirus exposure and HLA in healthy donors. Generated by immunoSEQ multiplex PCR, the TCRdb table keeps only in-frame clones and is missing some. The data show under 200,000 clones, with roughly 80% seen just once and under 1.5% held by the top ten. Sequenced sample: PBMCs. These receptors originate from a man in his fifties in good health and CMV-seropositive. The CDR3 runs from the conserved cysteine through the conserved F or W.

TRBV6-6,TRBJ1-5,10,CASRGQDQHF
TRBV10-3,TRBJ1-1,13,CAISERGNTEAFF
TRBV4-1,TRBJ1-1,15,CASSQGRGLRGEAFF
TRBV7-9,TRBJ1-5,13,CASSFREGQPQHF
TRBV2,TRBJ1-1,17,CASTRLPGQSYFTEAFF
TRBV10-3,TRBJ2-7,14,CAISERAGVDEQYF
TRBV7-3,TRBJ2-7,14,CASNPGGGSTKQYF
TRBV7-8,TRBJ1-2,14,CASSKDRGNYGYTF
TRBV4-1,TRBJ2-7,16,CASSPHWTSGVNEQYF
TRBV11-1,TRBJ2-3,16,CASSSRLAGGTDTQYF
TRBV28,TRBJ1-2,15,CASSLPGVFSYGYTF
TRBV4-2,TRBJ2-1,16,CASSQDRREGYNEQFF
TRBV21-1,TRBJ1-5,13,CASSKDGRGCQHF
TRBV27,TRBJ2-3,16,CASSSGQALSTDTQYF
TRBV9,TRBJ2-1,14,CASSVEAGGSGQFF
TRBV19,TRBJ2-3,12,CARETGRDTQYF
TRBV6-4,TRBJ2-1,15,CASRRTSGAYNEQFF
TRBV19,TRBJ2-7,13,CASSIEGGYEQYF
TRBV9,TRBJ2-3,16,CASSPRYGTSTDTQYF
TRBV6-4,TRBJ1-1,13,CASSAQGGTEAFF
TRBV7-2,TRBJ1-5,14,CASSLTGLNQPQHF
TRBV5-6,TRBJ1-1,16,CASSYERTEMNTEAFF
TRBV11-2,TRBJ1-3,15,CASSLRQNSGNTIYF
TRBV4-2,TRBJ2-1,14,CASSRVGGVGEQFF
TRBV30,TRBJ1-6,15,CAWSSGTGPNSPLHF
TRBV25-1,TRBJ1-4,16,CASSTGTHILGEKLFF
TRBV5-6,TRBJ2-7,14,CASTDKLKRYEQYF
TRBV7-8,TRBJ2-3,14,CASSSWGQQDTQYF
TRBV9,TRBJ2-1,15,CASSITGTGYNEQFF
TRBV28,TRBJ2-1,13,CASSLVAGLEQFF
TRBV7-2,TRBJ2-1,13,CASSLYRRDEQFF
TRBV6-6,TRBJ1-3,12,CASGPPGNTIYF
TRBV6-6,TRBJ2-5,13,CASSPRASETQYF
TRBV7-6,TRBJ1-1,14,CASRLHPGNTEAFF
TRBV5-1,TRBJ2-7,14,CASSLQGIGDEQYF
TRBV6-5,TRBJ1-6,14,CASRRDRGNSPLHF
TRBV19,TRBJ2-7,15,CASSMRRDASYEQYF
TRBV25-1,TRBJ1-1,14,CASSPQGRYTEAFF
TRBV6-1,TRBJ2-5,13,CASSLTGLETQHF
TRBV6-1,TRBJ1-2,14,CASSDGGLRHYYTF
TRBV28,TRBJ2-7,12,CASSLLFGEQYF
TRBV7-3,TRBJ1-1,15,CASSFQGQLNTEAFF